Below, 18 T cell receptor beta chains from the same sample are listed, as sequenced in a study of human T cells and chemical hapten exposure (dated by TCRdb to about 2021). Sample time point, as interpreted from the label and publication: patch test 2, 6 weeks after DPC sensitization. In the paper's terms, the treatment or condition label means: therapeutic diphenylcyclopropenone sensitization with weekly scalp DPC. Receptors were amplified or captured by RACE. Sequencing was performed on a NextSeq 500. TCRdb's own reprocessing of the public reads used fastp at Q25 and MiXCR and kept productive beta chains. Rows with one shared CDR3 protein collapse into an entry with the most common genes and DNA. The sample yields about 380,000 distinct CDR3 sequences; around 6% were counted once. The ten top clones hold under 7% of the sample. Sequenced material: whole blood, taken in connection with sensitization to the hapten diphenylcyclopropenone (DPC). All receptors come from a woman aged 18-30 years with alopecia areata. Some clones in this sample may be carry-over from other donors' samples.

There are a few counts of this clonotype. V is TRBV4-1 and J is TRBJ1-1; no clear D. The CDR3 contains 14 residues. V gave up 5 bases and J gave up 4 bases, with 14 bases separating them. The germline V gene has CDR1 MGHRA and CDR2 YSYEKL. The CDR3 nucleotides are TGCGCCAGCAGCTCGAAAGCCGGGTTCACTGAAGCTTTCTTT. Translated, it gives CASSSKAGFTEAFF.

This clonotype has a count of ten or more. V is TRBV7-2 and J is TRBJ1-5; TRBD1 matches at 7 bases. The CDR3 sequence is 13 residues long. Germline values: CDR1 SGHTA, CDR2 FQGNSA. The V gene end was trimmed by 3 bases and the J gene end by 4 bases; junction bases not matched to a gene: 0. The chain's CDR3 is CASSLTGNQPQHF. As DNA, the CDR3 is TGTGCCAGCAGCTTGACAGGGAATCAGCCCCAGCATTTT.

CDR3 DNA: TGTGCCTCCATAGCGGGGAGCTACAATGAGCAGTTCTTC. Protein sequence: CASIAGSYNEQFF. The chain recombines TRBV6-1 with TRBJ2-1, with TRBD2 matching over 8 bases. After removal of 11 bases from V and 3 bases from J, the junction contained 6 bases not matched to a gene. From germline, CDR1 is MNHNS and CDR2 SASEGT. This CDR3 comprises 13 residues.

As concerns this clonotype: Being one base from a much bigger clone, this may be a read error. The chain joins TRBV7-9 to TRBJ1-6, with D tentatively TRBD1 (5 bases). Germline V gene data show CDR1 as SEHNR and CDR2 as FQNEAQ (reference sequence). The length of the CDR3 is 15 residues. The CDR3 loop is CTSSWGSSYNSPLHF. In DNA, the CDR3 is TGTACCAGCAGCTGGGGCAGCTCCTATAATTCACCCCTCCACTTT.

This clonotype has a handful of counts. The rearrangement joins TRBV29-1 to TRBJ2-3; TRBD1 is a possible D gene (5 bases). The CDR3 is made up of 14 amino acids. With 1 base removed from V and 0 bases from J, the gap between germline ends came to 8 bases. Germline V CDR1 and CDR2: SQVTM, ANQGSEA. The DNA of the CDR3 is TGCAGCGTTGAAGTCAGGGTTAGCACAGATACGCAGTATTTT. Translated, it gives CSVEVRVSTDTQYF.

This clonotype was recorded at least ten times. The chain combines TRBV7-2 with TRBJ1-6, with 8 bases fitting TRBD1. Germline V gene sequence: CDR1 SGHTA, CDR2 FQGNSA. J lost 9 bases, V lost 4 bases, and 14 bases had no gene match. This CDR3 is 17 amino acids long. CDR3 protein: CASSWGGTGVIGSPLHF. CDR3 sequence (DNA): TGTGCCAGCAGCTGGGGCGGGACAGGCGTGATAGGTTCACCCCTCCACTTT.

This clonotype occurred a few times. This chain uses TRBV7-9 with TRBJ1-4, with 7 positions matching TRBD1. The CDR3 consists of 15 residues. Trimming took 5 bases from V and 4 from J; bases not matched to a gene: 7. Germline V gene data show CDR1 as SEHNR and CDR2 as FQNEAQ (reference sequence). The CDR3 region is CASSPRQGHNEKLFF. The CDR3 coding sequence is TGTGCCAGCAGCCCTCGACAGGGTCATAATGAAAAACTGTTTTTT.

The J gene is TRBJ1-1, the V gene TRBV6-5, with 7 nucleotides matching TRBD1. Unmatched junction bases numbered 11, after V lost 4 bases and J lost 6 bases. From germline, CDR1 is MNHEY and CDR2 SVGAGI. CDR3 length equals 15 residues. DNA for the CDR3: TGTGCCAGCAGTTCTAAGGGGGCGGGAGAATCTGAAGCTTTCTTT. This gives the protein CASSSKGAGESEAFF.

The genes are TRBV20-1 and TRBJ1-4; 8 bases line up with TRBD1. The CDR3 runs to 13 residues. The V and J ends lost 6 bases and 8 bases, in that order; junction bases with no gene match: 8. Germline CDR1 reads DFQATT; CDR2 reads SNEGSKA (reference sequence). The CDR3 nucleotides read TGCAGTGCCCGGACAGGGAGGGAGGAAAAACTGTTTTTT. Protein sequence: CSARTGREEKLFF.

This clonotype was detected ten times or more. The rearrangement joins TRBV20-1 to TRBJ1-2, with a possible D match to TRBD1 (6 bases). The CDR3 extends over 13 amino acids. Germline CDR1 DFQATT, CDR2 SNEGSKA (reference sequence). V lost 3 bases and J lost 0, with 8 bases in between. The CDR3 spells CSARDSSNYGYTF. The CDR3 nucleotides are TGCAGTGCTAGGGACAGCTCTAACTATGGCTACACCTTC.

The chain employs TRBV4-3 and TRBJ1-5; a possible D gene is TRBD1 (5 bases). Per the germline V gene, CDR1 is LGHNA and CDR2 is YSLEER. CDR3 length: 15 amino acids. The V and J ends lost 0 bases and 5 bases respectively, with 11 bases between them. The CDR3 bases are TGCGCCAGCAGCCAAGATACGGGGGACTATCAGCCCCAGCATTTT. It codes for CASSQDTGDYQPQHF.

The chain is built from TRBV15 and TRBJ2-7; D gene ambiguous. CDR1 and CDR2 (germline): LNHNV, YYDKDF (reference sequence). The CDR3 has 13 amino acids. V lost 0 bases and J lost 2, with 5 bases in between. The CDR3 sequence is CATSRDATYEQYF. Here the CDR3 DNA reads TGTGCCACCAGCAGAGATGCAACCTACGAGCAGTACTTC. Drawing the rest from reference TRBV15 and TRBJ2-7, the complete variable domain is DAMVIQNPRYQVTQFGKPVTLSCSQTLNHNVMYWYQQKSSQAPKLLFHYYDKDFNNEADTPDNFQSRRPNTSFCFLDIRSPGLGDTAMYLCATSRDATYEQYFGPGTRLTVT.

The table lists this clonotype with a count of one. This chain uses TRBV12-3 or TRBV12-4 with TRBJ1-1; 8 nucleotides line up with TRBD1. The V gene end was trimmed by 8 bases and the J gene end by 7 bases; junction bases not matched to a gene: 12. The CDR3 is 14 residues long. CDR3 sequence reads: CASSIGTGGDEAFF. As DNA, the CDR3 is TGTGCCAGCTCCATTGGCACAGGGGGGGATGAAGCTTTCTTT.

This clonotype was seen at least ten times. The chain employs TRBV5-4 and TRBJ2-3; 8 nucleotides align to TRBD2. Germline V CDR1 and CDR2: SGHNT, YYREEE (reference sequence). V was clipped by 9 bases and J by 4 bases; unmatched bases: 7. The CDR3 spans 13 residues. The CDR3 is CATRAGVPDTQYF. CDR3 bases: TGTGCCACCCGAGCGGGGGTTCCAGATACGCAGTATTTT.

V usage is TRBV10-3 and J usage is TRBJ2-5; possible D gene TRBD2, 6 bases. Per germline, CDR1 ENHRY and CDR2 SYGVKD. V was trimmed by 3 bases and J by 3 bases, leaving 8 bases between them. There are 13 residues in the CDR3. CDR3: CAISDRTKETQYF. The CDR3 DNA reads TGTGCCATCAGTGACCGGACTAAAGAGACCCAGTACTTC.

This clonotype was observed many times. This chain uses TRBV6-1 with TRBJ1-5, with D possibly TRBD1 on 6 matching bases. Trimming pared 3 bases from V and 2 bases from J, leaving 17 bases between. The CDR3 extends over 17 amino acids. Germline V gene data show CDR1 as MNHNS and CDR2 as SASEGT. The CDR3 DNA reads TGTGCCAGCAGTGAGCGGAGGGGGGGAAGAGGCAATCAGCCCCAGCATTTT. It is translated as CASSERRGGRGNQPQHF.

The rearrangement joins TRBV14 to TRBJ2-5; 9 positions match TRBD1. Looked up from germline, CDR1 is SGHDN and CDR2 is FVKESK. The CDR3 runs to 15 residues. J lost 4 bases, V lost 2 bases, and 5 bases had no gene match. CDR3 DNA: TGTGCCAGCAGCCAAAACACAGGGGGCGGAGAGACCCAGTACTTC. It codes for CASSQNTGGGETQYF.

The V call is TRBV18, the J call TRBJ2-6; D might be TRBD1 (6 bases). Per germline, CDR1 KGHSH and CDR2 LQKENI. Trimming pared 3 bases from V and 4 bases from J, leaving 16 bases between. The length of the CDR3 is 17 residues. The CDR3 loop reads CASSPGTQLLGANVLTF. DNA for the CDR3: TGTGCCAGCTCACCGGGGACACAACTTCTGGGGGCCAACGTCCTGACTTTC.